The entry below describes one T cell receptor beta chain. Its target is not known. The sample belongs to a study of shared clonotypes between healthy human individuals. Study results and limitations: Among a few donors, about 4.6% of naive CD4 clonotypes were found in common. Sequencing depth was predicted to influence how clonotypes are shared among donors.

Genomic DNA per cell subset filled all wells of several immunoSEQ plates. The assay was immunoSEQ multiplex PCR, and TCRdb's table has in-frame clones only and misses some. The sample holds 2 million to 3 million clones, approximately 93% seen once. The source of this sequence is a man between 18 and 29 years old in good health. Some clones in this sample may be carry-over from other donors' samples. Sequenced material: naive CD4+ T cells from PBMCs. Subset: CD45RA+ positively selected.

The CDR3 sequence is CASSFQAVRDTQYF. CDR3 nucleotide sequence: TGTGCCAGCAGCTTTCAGGCGGTAAGAGATACGCAGTATTTT. The genes are TRBV11-2 and TRBJ2-3; D not certain. V gave up 3 bases and J gave up 5 bases, with 12 bases separating them. The CDR3 is 14 residues long. Germline CDR1 reads SGHAT; CDR2 reads FQNNGV.